One sample yielded the 21 T cell receptor beta chains listed below, sequenced in a study of blood T cell repertoires in COVID-19. Here immunoSEQ multiplex PCR was the method, and the copy in TCRdb shows in-frame clones only, minus some. Among fewer than 85,000 clones listed, around 91% were seen once. The sample consisted of peripheral blood. These receptors were obtained from a woman between 45 and 60 years old in a cohort sampled during active COVID-19.

The chain combines TRBV28 with TRBJ1-2, with TRBD1 matching over 7 bases. This CDR3 contains 19 residues. Germline loops: CDR1 MDHEN, CDR2 SYDVKM. The V gene end was trimmed by 11 bases and the J gene end by 1 base; junction bases not matched to a gene: 25. The CDR3 DNA reads TGTGCCGTCCCCTCACGTGGAGTCAGGACAGGAGGAATTAACTATGGCTACACCTTC. Residues: CAVPSRGVRTGGINYGYTF.

This chain joins TRBV27 and TRBJ2-7; 9 bases align to TRBD1. The germline CDR1 and CDR2 sequences are MNHEY and SMNVEV (reference sequence). The junction had 8 bases not matched to a gene; V was cut back by 5 bases and J by 3 bases. The CDR3 contains 15 residues. The CDR3 DNA reads as TGTGCCAGCAGTCCCCCCGGGACAGGGTACTACGAGCAGTACTTC. This sequence encodes CASSPPGTGYYEQYF.

The chain combines TRBV12-3 or TRBV12-4 with TRBJ2-7, with TRBD2 matching over 10 bases. J was trimmed by 13 bases and V by 6 bases; bases with no gene match: 12. The CDR3 consists of 13 residues. The CDR3 spells CASRSSSGSFLYF. The CDR3 DNA sequence: TGTGCCAGCAGGTCCTCTAGCGGGAGCTTCCTTTACTTC.

The chain has TRBV3-1 (or the pseudogene TRBV3-2) and TRBJ1-1, with D possibly matching TRBD1 (5 bases). CDR3 size: 14 residues. V was pared by 4 bases and J by 5 bases, with 14 bases between. The germline CDR1 and CDR2 sequences are LGHDT and YNNKEL (reference sequence). For the CDR3, the DNA is TGTGCCAGCAGCCCCCAAATCGGGGGGACTGAAGCTTTCTTT. Translated: CASSPQIGGTEAFF.

CDR3 bases: TGTGCCAGCAGCGTAGCTAGGGGGGCTAGCGGCTCCTACAATGAGCAGTTCTTC. Translating it yields CASSVARGASGSYNEQFF. The chain combines TRBV9 with TRBJ2-1; D possibly corresponds to TRBD2 (7 bases). CDR1 and CDR2 from the germline V gene are SGDLS and YYNGEE. The CDR3 totals 18 residues. V was cut by 0 bases and J by 0 bases, with 16 bases left in between.

The chain is built from TRBV27 and TRBJ1-2; 10 nucleotides align to TRBD1. Trimming at V came to 5 bases and at J to 4 bases, leaving 10 bases not matched to a gene. Germline CDR1 reads MNHEY; CDR2 reads SMNVEV (reference sequence). The CDR3 has 16 residues. The CDR3 coding sequence is TGTGCCAGCAGTCCTACAAGGGACAGGGGATCCTATGGCTACACCTTC. This gives the protein CASSPTRDRGSYGYTF.

V gene TRBV9 combines with J gene TRBJ2-2; a possible D gene is TRBD1 (6 bases). CDR1 SGDLS and CDR2 YYNGEE come from the germline V gene. This CDR3 comprises 16 residues. The V end lost 0 bases, the J end lost 0 bases, and 9 bases lay between the germline ends. The CDR3 loop reads CASSVGGTPNTGELFF. In DNA form, the CDR3 reads TGTGCCAGCAGCGTAGGGGGGACACCGAACACCGGGGAGCTGTTTTTT.

The rearrangement joins TRBV7-3 to TRBJ1-2, with D possibly being TRBD1 (6 bases). V dropped 8 bases and J dropped 6 bases, with 16 bases sitting between them. Germline CDR1 is SGHTA and CDR2 is FQGTGA. This CDR3 has 13 amino acids. The CDR3 DNA is TGTGCCAGCGGCCCAGGGGCTCACGATGGCTACACCTTC. Translation gives CASGPGAHDGYTF. The variable domain in full, completed from reference TRBV7-3 and TRBJ1-2, reads GAGVSQTPSNKVTEKGKYVELRCDPISGHTALYWYRQSLGQGPEFLIYFQGTGAADDSGLPNDRFFAVRPEGSVSTLKIQRTERGDSAVYLCASGPGAHDGYTFGSGTRLTVV.

CDR3 residues: CASSVVGDSNYGYTF. The CDR3 DNA is TGTGCCAGCAGCGTAGTCGGGGACAGTAACTATGGCTACACCTTC. The chain has TRBV9 and TRBJ1-2; 7 bases match TRBD1. This CDR3 spans 15 amino acids. V trimming: 0 bases; J trimming: 1 base; junction bases outside the gene matches: 3. Germline CDR1 reads SGDLS; CDR2 reads YYNGEE.

The chain recombines TRBV7-2 with TRBJ2-7; the D gene is possibly TRBD2 (6 bases). The CDR3 loop spans 13 amino acids. The germline CDR1 and CDR2 sequences are SGHTA and FQGNSA. V was cut by 5 bases and J by 2 bases, with 10 bases left in between. The CDR3 loop is CASSRRGAYEQYF. CDR3 bases: TGTGCCAGCAGCCGGCGGGGCGCCTACGAGCAGTACTTC.

V and J are TRBV4-1 and TRBJ2-2; D is uncertain. The CDR3 contains 13 residues. Trimming removed 4 bases from V and 6 bases from J, with 9 bases in between. The V gene's germline CDR1 is MGHRA and CDR2 YSYEKL. The CDR3 region has the DNA TGCGCCAGCAGCCTTATAGAGGCCGGGGAGCTGTTTTTT. It specifies CASSLIEAGELFF.

The chain is built from TRBV18 and TRBJ2-1; 11 bases are shared with TRBD2. CDR1 and CDR2 (germline): KGHSH, LQKENI. CDR3 size: 15 residues. After removal of 5 bases from V and 6 bases from J, the junction contained 6 bases not matched to a gene. The CDR3 DNA reads TGTGCCAGCTCAGAAGTAGCGGGAGGGAGCAATGAGCAGTTCTTC. It codes for CASSEVAGGSNEQFF.

The J gene is TRBJ2-1, the V gene TRBV11-2, with 9 bases that match TRBD2. The CDR3 sequence is 16 residues long. Germline V lookup: CDR1 SGHAT, CDR2 FQNNGV. V was clipped by 3 bases and J by 2 bases; unmatched bases: 5. The CDR3 DNA is TGTGCCAGCAGCTTGGGGCTAGCGGGGACCTACAATGAGCAGTTCTTC. Residues: CASSLGLAGTYNEQFF.

J is TRBJ2-1 and V is TRBV19; D ambiguous. V lost 5 bases and J lost 8, with 4 bases in between. The V gene's germline CDR1 is LNHDA and CDR2 SQIVND (reference sequence). The CDR3 is 10 amino acids. The CDR3 protein is CASSLYEQFF. DNA of the CDR3: TGTGCCAGTAGTTTATATGAGCAGTTCTTC.

The chain has TRBV5-1 and TRBJ2-1; 9 bases match TRBD1. This CDR3 comprises 16 residues. CDR1 and CDR2 (germline): SGHRS, YFSETQ. The trim removed 3 bases at V and 9 bases at J, leaving 13 bases unmatched. CDR3 nucleotides: TGCGCCAGCAGCTCCGGTAGGGACAGGGTTGACGGTGAGCAGTTCTTC. Translated, it gives CASSSGRDRVDGEQFF.

This chain uses TRBV5-1 with TRBJ2-3; 10 bases fit TRBD2. With V trimmed by 2 bases and J by 1 base, 1 base remained unmatched. Germline CDR1 and CDR2: SGHRS and YFSETQ. The CDR3 spans 15 residues. CDR3 bases: TGCGCCAGCAGCTTAGGGACTAGCGGCACAGATACGCAGTATTTT. Protein: CASSLGTSGTDTQYF.

This sequence joins TRBV9 and TRBJ1-5; a possible D gene is TRBD1 (5 bases). This CDR3 spans 15 amino acids. Trimming shortened V by 5 bases and J by 7 bases, and 19 bases separated the two germline ends. Germline V gene data show CDR1 as SGDLS and CDR2 as YYNGEE. Here the CDR3 reads CASSPKAGRGQPQHF. The CDR3 nucleotides read TGTGCCAGCAGTCCCAAGGCGGGAAGGGGCCAGCCCCAGCATTTT.

The chain has TRBV27 and TRBJ2-6; TRBD1 is a possible D gene (6 bases). The germline V gene encodes CDR1 MNHEY and CDR2 SMNVEV (reference sequence). V was shortened by 8 bases and J by 0 bases, with 20 bases between the two germline ends. The CDR3 contains 18 residues. The CDR3 loop is CASLRSGVGASGANVLTF. The CDR3 DNA reads TGTGCCAGCCTCCGATCAGGGGTGGGGGCCTCTGGGGCCAACGTCCTGACTTTC.

This chain connects TRBV4-1 to TRBJ2-7; 7 nucleotides match TRBD2. The CDR3 totals 16 residues. CDR1 is MGHRA and CDR2 is YSYEKL in the germline V gene. The trim removed 1 base at V and 2 bases at J, leaving 8 bases unmatched. The CDR3 is CASSQGSGKGTYEQYF. CDR3 sequence (DNA): TGCGCCAGCAGCCAAGGAAGCGGGAAGGGAACCTACGAGCAGTACTTC.

The chain couples TRBV7-2 to TRBJ2-7, with 8 bases fitting TRBD1. Germline loops: CDR1 SGHTA, CDR2 FQGNSA. CDR3 length: 15 amino acids. V lost 5 bases and J lost 6; bases outside the gene matches: 12. Written as DNA, the CDR3 is TGTGCCAGCAGCCTAAACGCCCAGGGGGCGGGCGAGCAGTACTTC. It encodes CASSLNAQGAGEQYF.

This clone has more than one count but fewer than ten. The V call is TRBV19, the J call TRBJ1-1; D call uncertain. The germline CDR1 and CDR2 sequences are LNHDA and SQIVND (reference sequence). Trimming removed 1 base from V and 0 bases from J, with 9 bases in between. The CDR3 has 15 residues. The CDR3, as DNA: TGTGCCAGTAGTATAGGGAGCGGCCTGAACACTGAAGCTTTCTTT. This encodes CASSIGSGLNTEAFF.